This entry lists 14 T cell receptor beta chains sequenced from one sample in a study of Graves' ophthalmopathy and Graves' hyperthyroidism. Amplified material comprised TCR beta CDR3 regions derived from RNA transcripts. After a first-round RT-PCR with HTBI primers, a second-round multiplex PCR was run. TCRdb re-analysed the multiplex PCR reads in MiXCR, keeping a single row per CDR3 protein. Of about 380,000 distinct CDR3 sequences listed, just over 15% were seen once; the top ten hold about 7.3%. The specimen was peripheral blood. The source is a woman younger than 35 with stable Graves' hyperthyroidism.

CDR3 coding DNA: TGTGCCAGTAGCGGTGACTGGAATTCACCCCTCCACTTT. Its protein product is CASSGDWNSPLHF. V gene TRBV19 combines with J gene TRBJ1-6; no clear D gene. Germline V gives CDR1 LNHDA, CDR2 SQIVND (reference sequence). V dropped 6 bases and J dropped 7 bases, with 10 bases sitting between them. This CDR3 spans 13 amino acids.

This clonotype was seen at least ten times. The rearrangement uses TRBV7-2 and TRBJ2-7, with D tentatively TRBD1 (5 bases). The germline V gene has CDR1 SGHTA and CDR2 FQGNSA. V lost 5 bases to trimming and J lost 4 bases, with 15 bases between them. The CDR3 is 14 amino acids. CDR3 sequence reads: CASSAIFQGYEQYF. The CDR3 DNA follows: TGTGCCAGCAGCGCAATATTCCAGGGATACGAGCAGTACTTC. Together with reference TRBV7-2 and TRBJ2-7, the CDR3 gives the full variable domain: GAGVSQSPSNKVTEKGKDVELRCDPISGHTALYWYRQSLGQGLEFLIYFQGNSAPDKSGLPSDRFSAERTGGSVSTLTIQRTQQEDSAVYLCASSAIFQGYEQYFGPGTRLTVT.

CDR3 sequence: CASSLVHAGELFF. In DNA form, the CDR3 reads TGCGCCAGCAGCTTGGTCCACGCCGGGGAGCTGTTTTTT. The genes are TRBV5-1 and TRBJ2-2, with no clear D. Germline CDR1 and CDR2: SGHRS and YFSETQ. The CDR3 length is 13 residues. Trimming cost V 0 bases and J 6 bases, with 6 bases left between them.

The chain has TRBV20-1 and TRBJ2-2; the match to TRBD2 covers 9 bases. Losses at the gene ends were 2 bases for V and 6 bases for J; bases not matched to a gene: 16. Germline CDR1 DFQATT, CDR2 SNEGSKA (reference sequence). The CDR3 is 18 amino acids. This CDR3 reads CSARTTAGGPMLAGELFF. The CDR3 coding sequence is TGCAGTGCTAGAACCACCGCGGGGGGGCCAATGTTGGCCGGGGAGCTGTTTTTT.

The chain has TRBV4-2 and TRBJ1-6; no reliable D call. Per germline, CDR1 LGHNA and CDR2 YNFKEQ. This CDR3 comprises 17 residues. Trimming removed 0 bases from V and 0 bases from J, with 9 bases in between. The CDR3 here is CASSQDTDSSYNSPLHF. DNA of the CDR3: TGTGCCAGCAGCCAAGATACAGATAGCTCCTATAATTCACCCCTCCACTTT.

This clonotype was picked up a small number of times. This chain links TRBV6-5 with TRBJ2-2; D is ambiguous. CDR3 length equals 15 residues. V was trimmed by 4 bases and J by 1 base, leaving 10 bases between them. Germline V gene data show CDR1 as MNHEY and CDR2 as SVGAGI. CDR3 amino acids: CASSWGKENTGELFF. CDR3 nucleotide sequence: TGTGCCAGCAGTTGGGGAAAAGAGAACACCGGGGAGCTGTTTTTT.

A remark on this clonotype: This may arise from a read error, as a much more abundant clone is one base away. The chain joins TRBV20-1 to TRBJ1-2, with D perhaps TRBD1 (5 bases). Germline loops: CDR1 DFQATT, CDR2 SNEGSKA (reference sequence). The ends were cut back, 3 bases at V and 8 bases at J, with 13 bases in the middle. CDR3 length: 12 amino acids. As DNA, the CDR3 is TGCAGTGCTAGTGATGGGGCGGGCGGCTACACCTTC. Its translation: CSASDGAGGYTF.

The table lists this clonotype with many counts. This chain uses TRBV7-8 with TRBJ1-1; the D is unclear. CDR3 length: 13 residues. CDR1 is SGHVS, CDR2 FQNEAQ, per germline. V was cut by 3 bases and J by 1 base, with 6 bases left in between. CDR3 in amino acids: CASSFKGNTEAFF. The CDR3 DNA reads as TGTGCCAGCAGCTTTAAAGGGAACACTGAAGCTTTCTTT.

The table lists this clonotype with many counts. V usage is TRBV25-1 and J usage is TRBJ2-2; 7 bases map to TRBD2. CDR1 MGHDK and CDR2 SYGVNS come from the germline V gene. Trimming removed 8 bases from V and 8 bases from J; junction bases left unmatched: 8. This CDR3 is 13 amino acids long. The CDR3 DNA sequence: TGTGCCAGCCGTCCCGGGACTACGGGGGAGCTGTTTTTT. This translates into CASRPGTTGELFF.

Turning to this clonotype: Since a much larger clone is just one base distant, this may be a read error. The rearrangement uses TRBV29-1 and TRBJ1-5; possibly TRBD1 for D (5 bases). V was trimmed by 7 bases and J by 3 bases, leaving 10 bases between them. The CDR3 spans 12 residues. Germline assignment: CDR1 SQVTM and CDR2 ANQGSEA. DNA for the CDR3: TGCAGCGCCATGGACATCAATCAGCCCCAGCATTTT. Its translation is CSAMDINQPQHF.

Many counts were recorded for this clonotype. The chain combines TRBV19 with TRBJ2-5; D might be TRBD1 or TRBD2, each matching 5 bases. Germline CDR1 LNHDA, CDR2 SQIVND (reference sequence). This CDR3 contains 15 residues. Trimming took 3 bases from V and 1 from J, leaving 12 bases between them. This CDR3 is CASSIGYGAQETQYF. CDR3 bases: TGTGCCAGTAGTATTGGATACGGGGCCCAAGAGACCCAGTACTTC.

This clonotype was seen at least ten times. The genes are TRBV6-2 or TRBV6-3 and TRBJ2-2, with D possibly being TRBD2 (5 bases). This CDR3 comprises 13 residues. V was cut by 7 bases and J by 6 bases, with 12 bases left in between. CDR1 is MNHEY and CDR2 is SVGEGT in the germline V gene. The CDR3 nucleotides are TGTGCCAGCATCTGGAAGGGAGCCGGGGAGCTGTTTTTT. Translated, it gives CASIWKGAGELFF.

In regard to this clonotype: This may stem from a read error, because a much larger clone lies one nucleotide away. The final CDR3 position lacks the conserved phenylalanine or tryptophan, pointing to a likely read error. The V call is TRBV20-1, the J call TRBJ2-7; maybe TRBD1 (6 bases). The CDR3 spans 11 residues. Germline V gene data show CDR1 as DFQATT and CDR2 as SNEGSKA (reference sequence). Trimming cost V 7 bases and J 5 bases, with 12 bases left between them. The DNA for the CDR3 is TGCAGTGTTCCAGGGGTACACGAGCAGTACTAC. Translation gives CSVPGVHEQYY.

A single count supports this clonotype. The chain links TRBV20-1 to TRBJ1-5, with D unclear. There are 12 residues in the CDR3. V was trimmed by 2 bases and J by 3 bases, leaving 5 bases between them. From germline, CDR1 is DFQATT and CDR2 SNEGSKA (reference sequence). CDR3: CSARPNNQPQHF. CDR3 DNA: TGCAGTGCTAGACCGAACAATCAGCCCCAGCATTTT.